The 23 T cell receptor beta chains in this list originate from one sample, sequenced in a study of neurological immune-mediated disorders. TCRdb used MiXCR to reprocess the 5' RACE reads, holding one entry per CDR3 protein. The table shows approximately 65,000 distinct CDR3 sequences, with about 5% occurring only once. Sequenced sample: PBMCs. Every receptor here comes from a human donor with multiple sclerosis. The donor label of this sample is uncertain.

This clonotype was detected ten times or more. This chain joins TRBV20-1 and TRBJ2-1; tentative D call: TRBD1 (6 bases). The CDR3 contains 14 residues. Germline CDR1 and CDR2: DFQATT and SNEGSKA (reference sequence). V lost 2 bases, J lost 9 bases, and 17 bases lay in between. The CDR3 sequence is CSARRQGRLTEQFF. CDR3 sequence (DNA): TGCAGTGCTAGACGTCAGGGGAGACTGACTGAGCAGTTCTTC.

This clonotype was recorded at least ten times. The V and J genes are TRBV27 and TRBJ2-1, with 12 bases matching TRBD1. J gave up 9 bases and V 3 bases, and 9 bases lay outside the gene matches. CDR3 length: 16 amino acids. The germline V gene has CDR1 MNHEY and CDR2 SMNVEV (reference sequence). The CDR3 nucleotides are TGTGCCAGCAGTTTGATAATGGGACAGGGGGCATTTGAGCAGTTCTTC. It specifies CASSLIMGQGAFEQFF.

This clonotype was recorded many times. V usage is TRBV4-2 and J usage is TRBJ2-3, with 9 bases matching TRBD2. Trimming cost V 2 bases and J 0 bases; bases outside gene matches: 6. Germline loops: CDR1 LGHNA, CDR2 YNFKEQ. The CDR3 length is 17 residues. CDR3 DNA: TGTGCCAGCAGCCAATCCAATAGCGGGGGAAGCACAGATACGCAGTATTTT. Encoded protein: CASSQSNSGGSTDTQYF.

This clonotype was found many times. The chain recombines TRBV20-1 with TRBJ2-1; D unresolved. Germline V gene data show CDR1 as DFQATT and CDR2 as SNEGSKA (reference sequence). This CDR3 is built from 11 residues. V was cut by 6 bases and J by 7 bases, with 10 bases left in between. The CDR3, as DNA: TGCAGTGCCCTCGGCAGAAATGAGCAGTTCTTC. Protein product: CSALGRNEQFF.

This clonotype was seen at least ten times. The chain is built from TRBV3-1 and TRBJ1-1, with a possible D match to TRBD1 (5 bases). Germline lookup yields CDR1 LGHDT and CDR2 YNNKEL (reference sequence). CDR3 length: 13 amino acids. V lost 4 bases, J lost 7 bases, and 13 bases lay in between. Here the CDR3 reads CASSPWGVGEAFF. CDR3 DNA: TGTGCCAGCAGCCCCTGGGGGGTAGGTGAAGCTTTCTTT.

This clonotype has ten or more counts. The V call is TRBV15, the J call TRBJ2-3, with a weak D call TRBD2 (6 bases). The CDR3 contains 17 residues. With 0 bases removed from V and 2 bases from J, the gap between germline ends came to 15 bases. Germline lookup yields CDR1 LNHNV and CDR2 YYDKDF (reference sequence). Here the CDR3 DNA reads TGTGCCACCAGCAGAGATAACACGGGGGTCCCCACAGATACGCAGTATTTT. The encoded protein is CATSRDNTGVPTDTQYF.

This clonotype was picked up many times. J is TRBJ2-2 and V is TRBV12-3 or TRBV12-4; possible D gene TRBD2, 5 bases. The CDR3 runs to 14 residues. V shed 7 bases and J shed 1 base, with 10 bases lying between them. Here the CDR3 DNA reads TGTGCCAGCACCAACCGGGGGAACACCGGGGAGCTGTTTTTT. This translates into CASTNRGNTGELFF.

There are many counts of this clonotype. The CDR3 region has the DNA TGCAGTGCTAGGAGGACGGGAGATCGTGGCTACACCTTC. Translation gives CSARRTGDRGYTF. The V call is TRBV20-1, the J call TRBJ1-2; no clear D. Between the trimmed V and J ends, which lost 3 bases and 7 bases, there was a span of 15 bases. The CDR3 has 13 amino acids. Germline V gives CDR1 DFQATT, CDR2 SNEGSKA (reference sequence).

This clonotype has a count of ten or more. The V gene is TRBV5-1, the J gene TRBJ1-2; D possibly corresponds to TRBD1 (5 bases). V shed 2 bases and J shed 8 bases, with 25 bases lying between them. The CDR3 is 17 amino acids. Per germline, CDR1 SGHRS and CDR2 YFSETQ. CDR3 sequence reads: CASSFVPTGTTLEGYTF. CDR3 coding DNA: TGCGCCAGCAGCTTCGTCCCCACCGGGACGACTCTGGAGGGCTACACCTTC. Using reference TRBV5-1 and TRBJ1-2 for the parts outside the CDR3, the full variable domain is KAGVTQTPRYLIKTRGQQVTLSCSPISGHRSVSWYQQTPGQGLQFLFEYFSETQRNKGNFPGRFSGRQFSNSRSEMNVSTLELGDSALYLCASSFVPTGTTLEGYTFGSGTRLTVV.

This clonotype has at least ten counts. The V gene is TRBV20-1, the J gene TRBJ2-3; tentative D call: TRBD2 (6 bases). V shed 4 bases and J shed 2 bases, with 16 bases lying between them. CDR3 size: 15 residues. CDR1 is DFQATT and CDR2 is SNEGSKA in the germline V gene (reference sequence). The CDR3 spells CSAILRGWPTDTQYF. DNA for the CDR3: TGCAGTGCTATTCTTCGGGGGTGGCCCACAGATACGCAGTATTTT.

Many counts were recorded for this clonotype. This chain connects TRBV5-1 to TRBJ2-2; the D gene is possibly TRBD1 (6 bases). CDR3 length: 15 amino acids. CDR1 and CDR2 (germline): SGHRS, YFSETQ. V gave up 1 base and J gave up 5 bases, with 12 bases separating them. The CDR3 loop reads CASSLSRGSTGELFF. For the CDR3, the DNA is TGCGCCAGCAGCTTGTCAAGGGGGTCGACCGGGGAGCTGTTTTTT. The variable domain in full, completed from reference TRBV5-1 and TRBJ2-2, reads KAGVTQTPRYLIKTRGQQVTLSCSPISGHRSVSWYQQTPGQGLQFLFEYFSETQRNKGNFPGRFSGRQFSNSRSEMNVSTLELGDSALYLCASSLSRGSTGELFFGEGSRLTVL.

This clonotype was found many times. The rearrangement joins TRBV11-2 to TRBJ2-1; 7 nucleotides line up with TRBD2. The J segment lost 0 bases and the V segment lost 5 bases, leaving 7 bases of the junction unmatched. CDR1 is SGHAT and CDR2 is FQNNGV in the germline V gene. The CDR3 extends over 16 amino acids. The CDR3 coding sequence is TGTGCCAGCAGCAAGACTAGCCAGAGCTCCTACAATGAGCAGTTCTTC. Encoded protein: CASSKTSQSSYNEQFF.

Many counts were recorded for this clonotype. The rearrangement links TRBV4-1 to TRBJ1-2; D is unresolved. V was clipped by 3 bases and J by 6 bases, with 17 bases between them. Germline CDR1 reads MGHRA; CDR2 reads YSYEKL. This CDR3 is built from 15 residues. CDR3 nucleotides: TGCGCCAGCAGCCATTTGGGGTTACCCCCGGATGGCTACACCTTC. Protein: CASSHLGLPPDGYTF.

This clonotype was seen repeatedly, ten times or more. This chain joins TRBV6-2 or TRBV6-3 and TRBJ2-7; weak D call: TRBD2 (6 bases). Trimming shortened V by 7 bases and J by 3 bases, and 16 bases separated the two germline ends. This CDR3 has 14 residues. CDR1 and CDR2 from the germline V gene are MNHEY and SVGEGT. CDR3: CASTRPGLVYEQYF. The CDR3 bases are TGTGCCAGCACTAGACCGGGACTTGTCTACGAGCAGTACTTC.

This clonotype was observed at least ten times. The CDR3 is CSFRANTGELFF. In DNA, the CDR3 is TGCAGCTTCCGCGCCAACACCGGGGAGCTGTTTTTT. The rearrangement uses TRBV29-1 and TRBJ2-2; D not resolved. With 8 bases removed from V and 2 bases from J, the gap between germline ends came to 9 bases. Germline V lookup: CDR1 SQVTM, CDR2 ANQGSEA. There are 12 residues in the CDR3.

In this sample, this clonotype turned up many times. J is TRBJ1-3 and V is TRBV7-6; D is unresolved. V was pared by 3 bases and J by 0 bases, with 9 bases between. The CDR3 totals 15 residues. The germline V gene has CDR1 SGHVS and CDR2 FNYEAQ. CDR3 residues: CASSFRASSGNTIYF. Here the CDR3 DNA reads TGTGCCAGCAGCTTCCGGGCTAGCTCTGGAAACACCATATATTTT.

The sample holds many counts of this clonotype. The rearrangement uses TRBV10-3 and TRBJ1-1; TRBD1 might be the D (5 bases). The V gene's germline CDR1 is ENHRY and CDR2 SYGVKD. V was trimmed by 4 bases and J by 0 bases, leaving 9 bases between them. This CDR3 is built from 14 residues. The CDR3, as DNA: TGTGCCATCAGTGTGGGGGGAGTGAACACTGAAGCTTTCTTT. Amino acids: CAISVGGVNTEAFF.

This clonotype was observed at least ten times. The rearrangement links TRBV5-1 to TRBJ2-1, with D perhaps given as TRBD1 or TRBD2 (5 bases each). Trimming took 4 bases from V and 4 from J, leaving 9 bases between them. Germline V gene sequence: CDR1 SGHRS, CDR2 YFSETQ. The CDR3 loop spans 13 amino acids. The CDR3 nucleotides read TGCGCCAGCAGCACAGAGGGGTACAATGAGCAGTTCTTC. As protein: CASSTEGYNEQFF.

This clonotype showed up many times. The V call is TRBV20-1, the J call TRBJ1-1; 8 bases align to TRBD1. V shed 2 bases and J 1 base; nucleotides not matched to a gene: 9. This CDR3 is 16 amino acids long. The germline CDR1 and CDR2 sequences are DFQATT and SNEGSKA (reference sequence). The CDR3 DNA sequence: TGCAGTGCTAGACAGGGGGCGAGGGGCTCGAACACTGAAGCTTTCTTT. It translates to CSARQGARGSNTEAFF.

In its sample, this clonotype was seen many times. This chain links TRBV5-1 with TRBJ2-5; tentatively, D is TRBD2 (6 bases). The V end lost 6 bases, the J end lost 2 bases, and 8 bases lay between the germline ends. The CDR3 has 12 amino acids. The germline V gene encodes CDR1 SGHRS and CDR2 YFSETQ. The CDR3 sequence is CASTGGQETQYF. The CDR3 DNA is TGCGCCAGCACCGGGGGTCAAGAGACCCAGTACTTC.

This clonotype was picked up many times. CDR3 region: CASSPGGGQGRRTEAFF. CDR3 DNA: TGCGCCAGCAGCCCCGGGGGGGGGCAGGGGCGGCGCACTGAAGCTTTCTTT. This chain uses TRBV5-1 with TRBJ1-1; perhaps TRBD1 as D (6 bases). Trimming removed 4 bases at V and 4 bases at J, with 23 bases between. Germline V gives CDR1 SGHRS, CDR2 YFSETQ. This CDR3 is built from 17 residues. The whole variable domain, filled in from reference TRBV5-1 and TRBJ1-1, reads KAGVTQTPRYLIKTRGQQVTLSCSPISGHRSVSWYQQTPGQGLQFLFEYFSETQRNKGNFPGRFSGRQFSNSRSEMNVSTLELGDSALYLCASSPGGGQGRRTEAFFGQGTRLTVV.

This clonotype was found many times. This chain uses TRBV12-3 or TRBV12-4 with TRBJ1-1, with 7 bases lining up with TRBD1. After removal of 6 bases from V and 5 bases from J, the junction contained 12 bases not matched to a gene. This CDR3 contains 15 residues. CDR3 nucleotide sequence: TGTGCCAGCAGCAAGACTCCGGGACAGAAAACTGAAGCTTTCTTT. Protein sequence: CASSKTPGQKTEAFF.

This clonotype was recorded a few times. CDR3 DNA sequence: TGTGCCAGCAGTTACTCTCAGCGGGGGGCCTCCTACGAGCAGTACTTC. Protein: CASSYSQRGASYEQYF. This chain joins TRBV6-6 and TRBJ2-7; TRBD2 agrees at 9 bases. After removal of 0 bases from V and 0 bases from J, the junction contained 3 bases not matched to a gene. CDR3 length equals 16 residues. Germline V gene sequence: CDR1 MNHNY, CDR2 SVGAGI (reference sequence).